The 22 T cell receptor beta chains presented below share a single source sample, sequenced in a study of shared clonotypes between healthy human individuals (TCRdb year 2020). The library was generated by the immunoSEQ multiplex PCR assay. TCRdb provides this immuneACCESS table in a form limited to in-frame rearrangements. Some clones are lacking; in checked studies, under half of them reflect an unresolved V gene, and why the rest are absent is not known. Across this sample there are roughly 2.6 million clones, with approximately 94% seen only once. The ten most abundant clones make up over 0.12% of the sample. The sequenced material came from naive CD4+ T cells sorted from blood. The cell subset or site tag for this specimen amounts to: CD45RA+ positively selected. Source of these receptors: a man aged 18 to 29 in good health.

The V gene is TRBV28, the J gene TRBJ2-1; TRBD1 might be the D (6 bases). The CDR3 sequence is 11 residues long. Trimming removed 8 bases at V and 12 bases at J, with 14 bases between. The germline V gene has CDR1 MDHEN and CDR2 SYDVKM. The CDR3 bases are TGTGCCAGCTGGGGGCTCTGGCGGCAGTTCTTC. It encodes CASWGLWRQFF.

The chain joins TRBV5-1 to TRBJ2-1; weak D call: TRBD2 (6 bases). Trimming took 2 bases from V and 5 from J, leaving 14 bases between them. Germline values: CDR1 SGHRS, CDR2 YFSETQ. CDR3 length: 15 residues. CDR3 sequence: CASSLDGGSHNEQFF. The CDR3 DNA reads TGCGCCAGCAGCTTAGATGGGGGGAGCCACAATGAGCAGTTCTTC.

The CDR3: CASSPRTGAGNTIYF. The CDR3 DNA is TGTGCCAGCAGCCCGAGGACAGGGGCTGGAAACACCATATATTTT. The chain joins TRBV2 to TRBJ1-3; 9 positions agree with TRBD1. The CDR3 has 15 amino acids. Trimming removed 6 bases from V and 2 bases from J; junction bases left unmatched: 5. Looked up from germline, CDR1 is SNHLY and CDR2 is FYNNEI.

V is TRBV25-1 and J is TRBJ1-2; no definite D call. The V and J ends lost 1 base and 0 bases respectively, with 3 bases between them. The CDR3 runs to 13 residues. Germline lookup yields CDR1 MGHDK and CDR2 SYGVNS. The CDR3 sequence: CASSEFSNYGYTF. Written as DNA, the CDR3 is TGTGCCAGCAGTGAATTTTCTAACTATGGCTACACCTTC.

The chain has TRBV14 and TRBJ2-1; D is unresolved. The CDR3 sequence is 12 residues long. V lost 4 bases and J lost 10, with 11 bases in between. Germline V gene lookup returns CDR1 SGHDN and CDR2 FVKESK. Here the CDR3 reads CASSLNRREQFF. The CDR3 DNA reads TGTGCCAGCAGCCTGAACCGTAGGGAGCAGTTCTTC.

A few counts support this clone. The chain's CDR3 is CAWTLNEGEKLFF. DNA of the CDR3: TGTGCCTGGACCCTGAACGAGGGTGAAAAACTGTTTTTT. The chain couples TRBV30 to TRBJ1-4; D is unclear. The CDR3 is made up of 13 amino acids. Looked up from germline, CDR1 is GTSNPN and CDR2 is SVGIG (reference sequence). Trimming left V 4 bases short and J 7 bases short, with 13 bases between. Filled out from reference TRBV30 and TRBJ1-4, the complete variable domain reads SQTIHQWPATLVQPVGSPLSLECTVEGTSNPNLYWYRQAAGRGLQLLFYSVGIGQISSEVPQNLSASRPQDRQFILSSKKLLLSDSGFYLCAWTLNEGEKLFFGSGTQLSVL.

This chain connects TRBV28 to TRBJ2-4; D is uncertain. CDR1 and CDR2 from the germline V gene are MDHEN and SYDVKM. This CDR3 has 15 residues. V lost 2 bases, J lost 0 bases, and 8 bases lay in between. For the CDR3, the DNA is TGTGCCAGCAGTTTACAGCTCTTAGCCAAAAACATTCAGTACTTC. Translation gives CASSLQLLAKNIQYF.

V usage is TRBV19 and J usage is TRBJ1-5; D gene ambiguous. Germline V lookup: CDR1 LNHDA, CDR2 SQIVND (reference sequence). This CDR3 comprises 16 residues. V dropped 3 bases and J dropped 0 bases, with 12 bases sitting between them. CDR3 in amino acids: CASSISARNSNQPQHF. In DNA form, the CDR3 reads TGTGCCAGTAGTATCAGTGCCAGAAATAGCAATCAGCCCCAGCATTTT.

CDR3 protein: CASSPGLTYGYTF. As DNA, the CDR3 is TGTGCCAGCAGCCCGGGACTCACGTATGGCTACACCTTC. The chain is built from TRBV7-9 and TRBJ1-2; TRBD1 is a possible D gene (5 bases). CDR1 and CDR2 from the germline V gene are SEHNR and FQNEAQ (reference sequence). CDR3 size: 13 residues. V gave up 5 bases and J gave up 5 bases, with 12 bases separating them. The variable domain in full, completed from reference TRBV7-9 and TRBJ1-2, reads DTGVSQNPRHKITKRGQNVTFRCDPISEHNRLYWYRQTLGQGPEFLTYFQNEAQLEKSRLLSDRFSAERPKGSFSTLEIQRTEQGDSAMYLCASSPGLTYGYTFGSGTRLTVV.

The CDR3 protein is CASSLGLGLEQFF. CDR3 DNA sequence: TGCGCCAGCAGCTTGGGATTGGGACTAGAGCAGTTCTTC. The rearrangement uses TRBV5-1 and TRBJ2-1, with 7 bases fitting TRBD2. V lost 0 bases, J lost 10 bases, and 4 bases stayed unmatched. There are 13 residues in the CDR3. The germline V gene has CDR1 SGHRS and CDR2 YFSETQ.

V gene TRBV5-1 combines with J gene TRBJ1-5, with TRBD1 matching 7 bases. After removal of 0 bases from V and 3 bases from J, the junction contained 3 bases not matched to a gene. The CDR3 has 15 amino acids. Germline CDR1 reads SGHRS; CDR2 reads YFSETQ. CDR3 in DNA: TGCGCCAGCAGCTTGGACCAGGGGGACAATCAGCCCCAGCATTTT. This gives the protein CASSLDQGDNQPQHF.

The rearrangement joins TRBV11-2 to TRBJ1-1, with 7 bases lining up with TRBD1. The CDR3 has 17 residues. The trim removed 5 bases at V and 3 bases at J, leaving 15 bases unmatched. The germline gives CDR1 SGHAT, CDR2 FQNNGV. CDR3 loop: CASSPRGQGVLDTEAFF. DNA of the CDR3: TGTGCCAGCAGCCCGAGGGGTCAGGGGGTGTTGGACACTGAAGCTTTCTTT.

V gene TRBV5-1 combines with J gene TRBJ2-7, with a weak D call TRBD2 (6 bases). V lost 2 bases to trimming and J lost 0 bases, with 9 bases between them. The CDR3 runs 14 residues. Per the germline V gene, CDR1 is SGHRS and CDR2 is YFSETQ. The CDR3 sequence: CASSFDGSSYEQYF. The CDR3 bases are TGCGCCAGCAGCTTTGACGGGAGCTCCTACGAGCAGTACTTC.

The V and J genes are TRBV4-3 and TRBJ2-2, with D perhaps matching TRBD2 (6 bases). The V end was cut by 3 bases, the J end by 1 base, with 9 bases between. CDR3 length: 15 amino acids. CDR1 is LGHNA and CDR2 is YSLEER in the germline V gene. The CDR3 coding sequence is TGCGCCAGCAGCCAGGTTAGCGGGAACACCGGGGAGCTGTTTTTT. As protein: CASSQVSGNTGELFF.

V gene TRBV10-3 combines with J gene TRBJ2-5, with D possibly being TRBD1 (6 bases). This CDR3 is 15 amino acids long. V was cut by 3 bases and J by 2 bases, with 13 bases left in between. Germline CDR1 ENHRY, CDR2 SYGVKD. CDR3 protein: CAISEGQNQQETQYF. In DNA, the CDR3 is TGTGCCATCAGTGAAGGACAGAACCAACAAGAGACCCAGTACTTC.

The chain carries TRBV18 and TRBJ2-5; 8 bases are shared with TRBD2. V lost 0 bases and J lost 6; bases outside the gene matches: 9. This CDR3 contains 16 residues. CDR1 and CDR2 from the germline V gene are KGHSH and LQKENI. CDR3 sequence (DNA): TGTGCCAGCTCACCACCTGGAGTAAGCGGGGGACAGACCCAGTACTTC. Its protein product is CASSPPGVSGGQTQYF.

This chain uses TRBV2 with TRBJ2-7; the match to TRBD2 covers 8 bases. J gave up 1 base and V 7 bases, and 6 bases lay outside the gene matches. From germline, CDR1 is SNHLY and CDR2 FYNNEI. The CDR3 extends over 14 amino acids. CDR3 bases: TGTGCCAGCAAGGGGACTAGTCCTTCCTACGAGCAGTACTTC. Its protein product is CASKGTSPSYEQYF.

The chain couples TRBV14 to TRBJ2-5; possibly TRBD2 for D (6 bases). V shed 6 bases and J shed 5 bases, with 19 bases lying between them. This CDR3 has 15 residues. The V gene's germline CDR1 is SGHDN and CDR2 FVKESK. CDR3 sequence reads: CASSPASGSWETQYF. The CDR3 nucleotides read TGTGCCAGCAGTCCTGCGTCCGGGAGCTGGGAGACCCAGTACTTC. The entire variable domain, with the rest obtained from reference TRBV14 and TRBJ2-5, is as follows: EAGVTQFPSHSVIEKGQTVTLRCDPISGHDNLYWYRRVMGKEIKFLLHFVKESKQDESGMPNNRFLAERTGGTYSTLKVQPAELEDSGVYFCASSPASGSWETQYFGPGTRLLVL.

This chain connects TRBV30 to TRBJ2-1; D not certain. Between the trimmed V and J ends, which lost 4 bases and 4 bases, there was a span of 17 bases. Germline V gives CDR1 GTSNPN, CDR2 SVGIG (reference sequence). The CDR3 contains 15 residues. As DNA, the CDR3 is TGTGCCTGGAACCCGGCCTTAGGTCTATACAATGAGCAGTTCTTC. Amino acids: CAWNPALGLYNEQFF.

This chain joins TRBV30 and TRBJ2-7; D is ambiguous. The germline gives CDR1 GTSNPN, CDR2 SVGIG (reference sequence). This CDR3 contains 14 residues. Trimming cost V 6 bases and J 3 bases, with 18 bases left between them. CDR3 DNA: TGTGCCTGTACCTTAACTCTCAATTACTACGAGCAGTACTTC. This codes for CACTLTLNYYEQYF.

The rearrangement links TRBV2 to TRBJ2-7; D could derive from TRBD1 or TRBD2 (5 bases each). Trimming left V 7 bases short and J 3 bases short, with 16 bases between. The germline V gene encodes CDR1 SNHLY and CDR2 FYNNEI. This CDR3 has 14 residues. The CDR3 DNA follows: TGTGCCAGCAACAGGCCCGGGGAAGACTACGAGCAGTACTTC. Translating gives CASNRPGEDYEQYF.

This chain connects TRBV5-1 to TRBJ2-7; 9 nucleotides agree with TRBD1. The CDR3 runs 16 residues. CDR1 SGHRS and CDR2 YFSETQ come from the germline V gene. Unmatched junction bases numbered 9, after V lost 0 bases and J lost 5 bases. CDR3 amino acids: CASSLGTPGTGHEQYF. The CDR3 bases are TGCGCCAGCAGCTTGGGCACCCCCGGGACAGGGCACGAGCAGTACTTC.